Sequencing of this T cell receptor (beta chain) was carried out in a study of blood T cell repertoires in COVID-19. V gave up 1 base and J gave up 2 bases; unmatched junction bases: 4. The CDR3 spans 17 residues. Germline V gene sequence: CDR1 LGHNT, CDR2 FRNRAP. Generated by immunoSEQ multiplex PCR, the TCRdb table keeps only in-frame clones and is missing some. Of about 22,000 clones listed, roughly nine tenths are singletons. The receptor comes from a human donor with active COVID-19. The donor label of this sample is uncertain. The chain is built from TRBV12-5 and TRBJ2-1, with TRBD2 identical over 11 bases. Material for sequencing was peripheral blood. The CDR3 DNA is TGTGCTAGTGGTTTGGGCCTACTAGCGGGAGCCTACAATGAGCAGTTCTTC. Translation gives CASGLGLLAGAYNEQFF.